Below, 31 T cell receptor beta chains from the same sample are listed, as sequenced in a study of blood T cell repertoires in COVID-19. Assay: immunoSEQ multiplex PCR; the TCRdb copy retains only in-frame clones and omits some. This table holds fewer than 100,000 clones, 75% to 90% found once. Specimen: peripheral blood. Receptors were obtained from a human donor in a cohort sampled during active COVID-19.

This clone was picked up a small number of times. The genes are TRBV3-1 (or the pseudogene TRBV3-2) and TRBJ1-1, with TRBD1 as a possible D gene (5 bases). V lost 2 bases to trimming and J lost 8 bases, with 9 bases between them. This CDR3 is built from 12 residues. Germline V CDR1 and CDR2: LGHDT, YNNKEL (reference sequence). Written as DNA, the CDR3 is TGTGCCAGCAGCCAATACGGGGGGGAAGCTTTCTTT. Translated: CASSQYGGEAFF.

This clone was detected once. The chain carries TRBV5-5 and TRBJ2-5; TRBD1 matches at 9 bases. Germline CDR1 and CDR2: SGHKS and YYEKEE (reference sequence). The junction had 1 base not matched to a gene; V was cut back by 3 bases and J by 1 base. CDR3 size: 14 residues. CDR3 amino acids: CASSWDRAQETQYF. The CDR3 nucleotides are TGTGCCAGCAGCTGGGACAGGGCCCAAGAGACCCAGTACTTC.

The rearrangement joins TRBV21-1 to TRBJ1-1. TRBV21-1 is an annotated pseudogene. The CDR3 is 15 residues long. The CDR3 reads CASIRPGPRDTEAFF. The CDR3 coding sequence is TGTGCCAGCATCAGGCCCGGTCCGAGGGACACTGAAGCTTTCTTT.

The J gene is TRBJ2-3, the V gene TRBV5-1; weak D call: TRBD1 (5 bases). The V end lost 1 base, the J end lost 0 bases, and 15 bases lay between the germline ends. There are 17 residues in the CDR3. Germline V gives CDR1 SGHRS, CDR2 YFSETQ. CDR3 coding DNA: TGCGCCAGCAGCTTGCCCCAGGCTAGGGGAAGCACAGATACGCAGTATTTT. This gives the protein CASSLPQARGSTDTQYF.

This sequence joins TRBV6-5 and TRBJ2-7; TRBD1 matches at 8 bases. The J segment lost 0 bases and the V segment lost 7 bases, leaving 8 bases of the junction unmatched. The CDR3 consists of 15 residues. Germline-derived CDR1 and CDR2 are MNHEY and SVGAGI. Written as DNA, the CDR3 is TGTGCCAGCACTTCAGGGGGCATACTCTCCTACGAGCAGTACTTC. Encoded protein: CASTSGGILSYEQYF.

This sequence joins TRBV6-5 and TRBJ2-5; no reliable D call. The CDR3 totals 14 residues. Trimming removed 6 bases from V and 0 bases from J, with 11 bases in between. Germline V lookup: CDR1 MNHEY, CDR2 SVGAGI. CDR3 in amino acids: CASSPVWYQETQYF. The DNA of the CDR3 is TGTGCCAGCAGCCCGGTCTGGTACCAAGAGACCCAGTACTTC.

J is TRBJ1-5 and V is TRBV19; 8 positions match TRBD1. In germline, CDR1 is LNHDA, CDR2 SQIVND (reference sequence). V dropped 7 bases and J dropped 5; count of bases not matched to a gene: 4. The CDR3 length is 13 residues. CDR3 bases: TGTGCCAGTAAAGACAGGGGTCATCAGCCCCAGCATTTT. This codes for CASKDRGHQPQHF. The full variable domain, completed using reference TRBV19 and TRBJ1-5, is DGGITQSPKYLFRKEGQNVTLSCEQNLNHDAMYWYRQDPGQGLRLIYYSQIVNDFQKGDIAEGYSVSREKKESFPLTVTSAQKNPTAFYLCASKDRGHQPQHFGDGTRLSIL.

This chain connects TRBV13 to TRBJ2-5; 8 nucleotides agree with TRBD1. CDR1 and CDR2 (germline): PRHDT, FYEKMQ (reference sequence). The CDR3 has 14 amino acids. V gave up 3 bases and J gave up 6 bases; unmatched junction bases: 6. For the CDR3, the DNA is TGTGCCAGCAGCTTCTTTGACAGGGGACAGACCCAGTACTTC. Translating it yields CASSFFDRGQTQYF.

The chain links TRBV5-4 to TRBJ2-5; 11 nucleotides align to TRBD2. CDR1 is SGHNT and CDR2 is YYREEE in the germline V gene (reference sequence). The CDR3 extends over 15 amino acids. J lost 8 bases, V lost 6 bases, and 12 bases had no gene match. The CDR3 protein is CASTLGLAGGGTQYF. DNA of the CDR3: TGTGCCAGCACCCTTGGTCTAGCGGGGGGTGGTACCCAGTACTTC.

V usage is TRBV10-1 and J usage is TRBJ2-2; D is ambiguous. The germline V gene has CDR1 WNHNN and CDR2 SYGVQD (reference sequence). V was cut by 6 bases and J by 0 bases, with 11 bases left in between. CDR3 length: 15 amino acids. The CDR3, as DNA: TGCGCCAGCAGCCCCGCTAGGCCGAACACCGGGGAGCTGTTTTTT. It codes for CASSPARPNTGELFF.

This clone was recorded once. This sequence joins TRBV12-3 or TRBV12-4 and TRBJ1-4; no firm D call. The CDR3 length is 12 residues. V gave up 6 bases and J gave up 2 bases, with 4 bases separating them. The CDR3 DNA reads TGTGCCAGCAGACAGACTAATGAAAAACTGTTTTTT. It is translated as CASRQTNEKLFF.

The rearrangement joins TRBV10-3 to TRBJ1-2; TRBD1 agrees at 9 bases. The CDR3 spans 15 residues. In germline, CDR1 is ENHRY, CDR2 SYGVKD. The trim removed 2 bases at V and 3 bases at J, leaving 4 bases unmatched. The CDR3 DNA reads TGTGCCATCAGTGAGCCGGGACAGGGTGACTATGGCTACACCTTC. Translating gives CAISEPGQGDYGYTF.

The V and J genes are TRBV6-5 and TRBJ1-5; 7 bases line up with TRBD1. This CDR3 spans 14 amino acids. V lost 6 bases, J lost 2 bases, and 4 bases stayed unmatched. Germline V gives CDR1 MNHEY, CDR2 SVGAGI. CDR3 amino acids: CASSRGQGNQPQHF. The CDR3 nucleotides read TGTGCCAGCAGCCGCGGACAGGGCAATCAGCCCCAGCATTTT.

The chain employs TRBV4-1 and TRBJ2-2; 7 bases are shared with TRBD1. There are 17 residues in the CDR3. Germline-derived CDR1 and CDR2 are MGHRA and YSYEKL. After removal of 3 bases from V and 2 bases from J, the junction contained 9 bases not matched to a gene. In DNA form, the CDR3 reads TGCGCCAGCAGCCAGTATACAGGGGTGGGAAACACCGGGGAGCTGTTTTTT. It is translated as CASSQYTGVGNTGELFF.

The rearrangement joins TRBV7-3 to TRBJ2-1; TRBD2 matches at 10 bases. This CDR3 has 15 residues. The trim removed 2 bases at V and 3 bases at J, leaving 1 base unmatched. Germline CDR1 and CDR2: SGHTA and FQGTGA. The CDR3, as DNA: TGTGCCAGCAGCTTAGGGACTAGCGACTACAATGAGCAGTTCTTC. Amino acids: CASSLGTSDYNEQFF.

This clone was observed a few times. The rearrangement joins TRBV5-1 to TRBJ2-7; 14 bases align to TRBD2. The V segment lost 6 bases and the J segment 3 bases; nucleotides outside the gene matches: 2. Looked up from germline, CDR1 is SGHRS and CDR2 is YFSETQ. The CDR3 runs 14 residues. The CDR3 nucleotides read TGCGCCAGCACTGGACTAGCGGGGGGCTACGAGCAGTACTTC. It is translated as CASTGLAGGYEQYF.

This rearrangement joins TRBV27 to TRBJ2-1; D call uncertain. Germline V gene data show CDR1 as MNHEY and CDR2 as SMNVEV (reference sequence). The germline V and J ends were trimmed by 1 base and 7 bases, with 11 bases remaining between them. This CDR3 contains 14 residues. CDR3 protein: CASSLYVAGNEQFF. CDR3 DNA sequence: TGTGCCAGCAGTTTATACGTCGCCGGGAATGAGCAGTTCTTC.

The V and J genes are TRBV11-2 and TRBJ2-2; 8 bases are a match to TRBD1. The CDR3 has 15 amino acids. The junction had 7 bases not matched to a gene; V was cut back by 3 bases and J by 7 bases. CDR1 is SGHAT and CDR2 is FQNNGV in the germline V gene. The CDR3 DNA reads TGTGCCAGCAGCTTCCAGGGGGCCCAGGGCGGGGAGCTGTTTTTT. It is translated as CASSFQGAQGGELFF.

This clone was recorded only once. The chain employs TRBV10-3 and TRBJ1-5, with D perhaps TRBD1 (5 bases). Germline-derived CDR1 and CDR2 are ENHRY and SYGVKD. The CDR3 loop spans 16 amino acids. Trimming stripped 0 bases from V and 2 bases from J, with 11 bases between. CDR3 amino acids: CAISESRVIGNQPQHF. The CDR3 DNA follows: TGTGCCATCAGTGAGTCCAGGGTGATAGGCAATCAGCCCCAGCATTTT.

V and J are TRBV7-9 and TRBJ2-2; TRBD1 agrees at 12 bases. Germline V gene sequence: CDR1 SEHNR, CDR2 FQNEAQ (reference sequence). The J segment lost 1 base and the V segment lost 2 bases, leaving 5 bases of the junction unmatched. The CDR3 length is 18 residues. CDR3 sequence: CASSLRWDRGQNTGELFF. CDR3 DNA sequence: TGTGCCAGCAGCTTAAGGTGGGACAGGGGGCAGAACACCGGGGAGCTGTTTTTT.

The CDR3 region has the DNA TGCGCCAGCAGCACCACAGGGTTTGGGGATTCACCCCTCCACTTT. Translation gives CASSTTGFGDSPLHF. V usage is TRBV5-1 and J usage is TRBJ1-6, with a weak D call TRBD1 (6 bases). The V end was cut by 4 bases, the J end by 8 bases, with 16 bases between. This CDR3 is 15 amino acids long. Per the germline V gene, CDR1 is SGHRS and CDR2 is YFSETQ.

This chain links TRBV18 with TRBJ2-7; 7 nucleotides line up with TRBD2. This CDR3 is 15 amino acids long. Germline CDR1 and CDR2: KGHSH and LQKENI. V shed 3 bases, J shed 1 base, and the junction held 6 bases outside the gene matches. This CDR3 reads CASSPPRAGSYEQYF. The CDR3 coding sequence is TGTGCCAGCTCACCGCCTCGAGCGGGGTCCTACGAGCAGTACTTC.

Written as DNA, the CDR3 is TGTGCCAGCAGTGAATTTGACAGGGGTAATGAGCAGTTCTTC. Residues: CASSEFDRGNEQFF. This chain uses TRBV25-1 with TRBJ2-1; 8 nucleotides line up with TRBD1. V lost 1 base to trimming and J lost 7 bases; unmatched junction nucleotides: 3. CDR3 length equals 14 residues. CDR1 and CDR2 from the germline V gene are MGHDK and SYGVNS.

The CDR3 coding sequence is TGTGCCAGCAGCTTAATGGGGCCGGTGGTCGGAAACACCATATATTTT. The encoded protein is CASSLMGPVVGNTIYF. This rearrangement joins TRBV7-9 to TRBJ1-3; D possibly corresponds to TRBD1 (5 bases). Germline CDR1 reads SEHNR; CDR2 reads FQNEAQ (reference sequence). V dropped 2 bases and J dropped 4 bases, with 15 bases sitting between them. The CDR3 loop spans 16 amino acids.

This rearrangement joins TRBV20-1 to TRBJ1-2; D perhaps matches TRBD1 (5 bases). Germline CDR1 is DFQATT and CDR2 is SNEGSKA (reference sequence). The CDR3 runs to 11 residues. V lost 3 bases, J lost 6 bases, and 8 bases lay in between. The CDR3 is CSASKGNGYTF. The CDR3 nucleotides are TGCAGTGCTAGTAAGGGGAATGGCTACACCTTC.

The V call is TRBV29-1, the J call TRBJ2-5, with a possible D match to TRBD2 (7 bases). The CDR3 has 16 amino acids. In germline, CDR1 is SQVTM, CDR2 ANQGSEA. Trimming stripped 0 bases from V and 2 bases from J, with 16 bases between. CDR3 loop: CSVEDWEGGWQETQYF. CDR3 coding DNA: TGCAGCGTTGAAGATTGGGAGGGGGGGTGGCAAGAGACCCAGTACTTC.

In DNA, the CDR3 is TGTGCCAGTACCCGGACAGGGGGACAAGAGACCCAGTACTTC. Translating gives CASTRTGGQETQYF. This chain links TRBV19 with TRBJ2-5; 10 bases are shared with TRBD1. Unmatched junction bases numbered 4, after V lost 7 bases and J lost 2 bases. Germline CDR1 is LNHDA and CDR2 is SQIVND (reference sequence). The CDR3 covers 14 residues. Looking up the rest from reference TRBV19 and TRBJ2-5 gives the full variable domain: DGGITQSPKYLFRKEGQNVTLSCEQNLNHDAMYWYRQDPGQGLRLIYYSQIVNDFQKGDIAEGYSVSREKKESFPLTVTSAQKNPTAFYLCASTRTGGQETQYFGPGTRLLVL.

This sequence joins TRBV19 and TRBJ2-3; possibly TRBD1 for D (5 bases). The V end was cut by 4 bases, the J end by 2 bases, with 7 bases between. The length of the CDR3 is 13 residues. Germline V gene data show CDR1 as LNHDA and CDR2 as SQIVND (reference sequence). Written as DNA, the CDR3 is TGTGCCAGTAGTAAGGGGAACACAGATACGCAGTATTTT. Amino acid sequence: CASSKGNTDTQYF.

The CDR3 here is CASSRQGAYGYTF. The CDR3 DNA reads TGTGCCAGCAGCCGACAGGGGGCCTATGGCTACACCTTC. This chain links TRBV7-8 with TRBJ1-2, with 10 nucleotides matching TRBD1. The CDR3 is 13 residues long. V trimming: 5 bases; J trimming: 4 bases; junction bases outside the gene matches: 1. Germline V gene sequence: CDR1 SGHVS, CDR2 FQNEAQ.

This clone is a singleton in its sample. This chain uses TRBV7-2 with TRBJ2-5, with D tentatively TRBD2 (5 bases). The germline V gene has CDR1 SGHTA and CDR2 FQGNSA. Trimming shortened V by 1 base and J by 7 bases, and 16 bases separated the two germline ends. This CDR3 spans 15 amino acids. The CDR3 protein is CASSLDRAGWGTQYF. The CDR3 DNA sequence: TGTGCCAGCAGCTTAGATCGGGCGGGTTGGGGGACCCAGTACTTC.

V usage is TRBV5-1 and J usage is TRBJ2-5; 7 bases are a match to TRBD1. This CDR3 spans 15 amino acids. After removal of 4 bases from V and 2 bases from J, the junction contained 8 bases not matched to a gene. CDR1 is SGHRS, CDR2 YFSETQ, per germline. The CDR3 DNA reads TGCGCCAGCAGCCTGTTCGGACAGGCTCAAGAGACCCAGTACTTC. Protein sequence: CASSLFGQAQETQYF.